A single sample is the source of the 25 T cell receptor beta chains below, sequenced in a study of a mutant IDH1 vaccine in newly diagnosed glioma. The method was immunoSEQ multiplex PCR; TCRdb's version includes in-frame clones alone and lacks a portion of them. The sample includes around 52,000 clones, about three quarters seen only once; the top ten take 10% to 15%. For these TCRs, the target antigens are not known. Specified time point: week 35, safety follow-up. Each vaccine dose was 300 ug of mutant IDH1 20-mer peptide, with topical imiquimod. Material: PBMCs, obtained from a glioma patient whose treatment included an IDH1 peptide vaccine. Receptors originate from a middle-aged man with glioma.

This clone appeared a single time. V usage is TRBV7-2 and J usage is TRBJ2-1, with no clear D. The V and J ends lost 5 bases and 3 bases respectively, with 14 bases between them. The CDR3 totals 15 residues. CDR1 is SGHTA, CDR2 FQGNSA, per germline. Here the CDR3 DNA reads TGTGCCAGCAGCGCTTCTGGCGGCCACTACAATGAGCAGTTCTTC. Amino acid sequence: CASSASGGHYNEQFF.

The chain carries TRBV27 and TRBJ1-2; no clear D gene. V was clipped by 8 bases and J by 4 bases, with 17 bases between them. Germline V lookup: CDR1 MNHEY, CDR2 SMNVEV (reference sequence). The CDR3 is made up of 14 amino acids. The CDR3 bases are TGTGCCAGCGGGAGAAGGGAAGTCTTCTATGGCTACACCTTC. Amino acids: CASGRREVFYGYTF.

The chain couples TRBV6-1 to TRBJ2-3; no reliable D call. Germline CDR1 and CDR2: MNHNS and SASEGT. This CDR3 comprises 15 residues. The V gene lost 2 bases and the J gene lost 1 base, with 10 bases spanning the gap. The CDR3 protein is CASSENFVGTDTQYF. The CDR3 DNA follows: TGTGCCAGCAGTGAAAATTTCGTGGGCACAGATACGCAGTATTTT.

This chain uses TRBV7-9 with TRBJ1-2; 7 bases are shared with TRBD1. Per the germline V gene, CDR1 is SEHNR and CDR2 is FQNEAQ (reference sequence). Trimming at V came to 5 bases and at J to 5 bases, leaving 11 bases not matched to a gene. This CDR3 comprises 15 residues. CDR3 amino acids: CASSRWDRRAYGYTF. The CDR3 coding sequence is TGTGCCAGCAGCCGCTGGGACAGAAGGGCTTATGGCTACACCTTC. The variable domain in full, completed from reference TRBV7-9 and TRBJ1-2, reads DTGVSQNPRHKITKRGQNVTFRCDPISEHNRLYWYRQTLGQGPEFLTYFQNEAQLEKSRLLSDRFSAERPKGSFSTLEIQRTEQGDSAMYLCASSRWDRRAYGYTFGSGTRLTVV.

J is TRBJ2-1 and V is TRBV7-9; D call uncertain. The CDR3 extends over 15 amino acids. Trimming stripped 1 base from V and 6 bases from J, with 13 bases between. The germline V gene has CDR1 SEHNR and CDR2 FQNEAQ (reference sequence). The CDR3 region has the DNA TGTGCCAGCAGCTTAGGGGCACAGAGGACCAATGAGCAGTTCTTC. It is translated as CASSLGAQRTNEQFF.

The rearrangement links TRBV28 to TRBJ2-1; 12 bases agree with TRBD2. The CDR3 has 15 amino acids. After removal of 4 bases from V and 7 bases from J, the junction contained 5 bases not matched to a gene. Germline CDR1 MDHEN, CDR2 SYDVKM. The CDR3 loop is CASSYWTSGINEQFF. CDR3 DNA sequence: TGTGCCAGCAGTTATTGGACTAGCGGGATTAATGAGCAGTTCTTC.

This sequence joins TRBV27 and TRBJ2-5, with D possibly TRBD1 on 5 matching bases. Germline lookup yields CDR1 MNHEY and CDR2 SMNVEV (reference sequence). This CDR3 contains 18 residues. V lost 5 bases and J 5 bases, leaving 27 bases between the germline ends. The CDR3 DNA follows: TGTGCCAGCAGTCTCATCTTCACCACAGGAACTCAGCGTGAGACCCAGTACTTC. It yields the protein CASSLIFTTGTQRETQYF.

CDR3 sequence (DNA): TGTGCCAGCAGAGGTACGGGACAGGGCCCCTCCGAGCAGTACTTC. Translation gives CASRGTGQGPSEQYF. The J gene is TRBJ2-7, the V gene TRBV2; 9 positions agree with TRBD1. In germline, CDR1 is SNHLY, CDR2 FYNNEI. The CDR3 runs 15 residues. The V and J ends lost 6 bases and 6 bases, in that order; junction bases with no gene match: 12.

The V call is TRBV5-1, the J call TRBJ2-5; no firm D call. Germline V lookup: CDR1 SGHRS, CDR2 YFSETQ. The CDR3 is 14 amino acids. V was shortened by 2 bases and J by 4 bases, with 12 bases between the two germline ends. CDR3 bases: TGCGCCAGCAGCTTAACTCCCTCGTTAGAGACCCAGTACTTC. Protein product: CASSLTPSLETQYF. Filled out from reference TRBV5-1 and TRBJ2-5, the complete variable domain reads KAGVTQTPRYLIKTRGQQVTLSCSPISGHRSVSWYQQTPGQGLQFLFEYFSETQRNKGNFPGRFSGRQFSNSRSEMNVSTLELGDSALYLCASSLTPSLETQYFGPGTRLLVL.

The chain has TRBV19 and TRBJ1-1; D is uncertain. Per germline, CDR1 LNHDA and CDR2 SQIVND (reference sequence). V lost 3 bases and J 5 bases, leaving 4 bases between the germline ends. CDR3 size: 11 residues. CDR3 amino acids: CASSITTEAFF. CDR3 sequence (DNA): TGTGCCAGTAGTATTACGACTGAAGCTTTCTTT.

The V and J genes are TRBV5-5 and TRBJ2-5; D might be TRBD1 (6 bases). In germline, CDR1 is SGHKS, CDR2 YYEKEE (reference sequence). The CDR3 is 15 amino acids. V was shortened by 1 base and J by 6 bases, with 16 bases between the two germline ends. CDR3 in DNA: TGTGCCAGCAGCTTGCCGGGACACGAGTACCAGACCCAGTACTTC. Protein sequence: CASSLPGHEYQTQYF. The whole variable domain, filled in from reference TRBV5-5 and TRBJ2-5, reads DAGVTQSPTHLIKTRGQQVTLRCSPISGHKSVSWYQQVLGQGPQFIFQYYEKEERGRGNFPDRFSARQFPNYSSELNVNALLLGDSALYLCASSLPGHEYQTQYFGPGTRLLVL.

The chain carries TRBV30 and TRBJ2-7; possible D gene TRBD1, 6 bases. V was clipped by 2 bases and J by 3 bases, with 11 bases between them. Germline loops: CDR1 GTSNPN, CDR2 SVGIG (reference sequence). This CDR3 is 13 amino acids long. The chain's CDR3 is CAWSITQGYEQYV. The CDR3 DNA reads as TGTGCCTGGAGTATAACACAGGGCTACGAGCAGTACGTC.

This clone was picked up a small number of times. The rearrangement uses TRBV27 and TRBJ2-7; D gene ambiguous. Germline assignment: CDR1 MNHEY and CDR2 SMNVEV (reference sequence). The CDR3 runs 15 residues. Trimming removed 3 bases from V and 4 bases from J, with 16 bases in between. The DNA of the CDR3 is TGTGCCAGCAGTTTTGGGCAGATCATCACTTACGAGCAGTACGTC. The encoded protein is CASSFGQIITYEQYV.

The gene calls are TRBV5-4 and TRBJ2-1; D perhaps matches TRBD2 (6 bases). CDR1 is SGHNT and CDR2 is YYREEE in the germline V gene (reference sequence). V shed 2 bases and J shed 7 bases, with 13 bases lying between them. The CDR3 totals 14 residues. The DNA of the CDR3 is TGTGCCAGCAGCTTCGGGGGAGACGCTAATGAGCAGTTCTTC. It yields the protein CASSFGGDANEQFF.

This clone was detected once. The chain combines TRBV27 with TRBJ2-1, with D possibly being TRBD1 (6 bases). Germline V gives CDR1 MNHEY, CDR2 SMNVEV (reference sequence). This CDR3 has 16 residues. V was pared by 5 bases and J by 7 bases, with 21 bases between. The CDR3 here is CASSPPRQGTKNEQFF. The CDR3 bases are TGTGCCAGCAGTCCCCCCCGGCAGGGGACGAAGAATGAGCAGTTCTTC.

In its sample, this clone was seen a few times. This chain connects TRBV20-1 to TRBJ2-2; D unclear. This CDR3 spans 11 amino acids. Germline V lookup: CDR1 DFQATT, CDR2 SNEGSKA (reference sequence). CDR3 sequence reads: CRDHRGGELFF. CDR3 in DNA: TGCAGAGACCATCGAGGCGGGGAGCTGTTTTTT.

This chain joins TRBV29-1 and TRBJ1-5; D remains unclear. The V and J ends lost 5 bases and 2 bases respectively, with 10 bases between them. This CDR3 comprises 13 residues. Germline V gene data show CDR1 as SQVTM and CDR2 as ANQGSEA. CDR3 region: CSVFLSGNQPQHF. The CDR3 bases are TGCAGCGTTTTTTTGTCAGGCAATCAGCCCCAGCATTTT.

Remarks on this clone: This specimen includes other DNA sequences encoding the same CDR3. V and J are TRBV5-1 and TRBJ2-1, with TRBD2 matching 9 bases. This CDR3 is 16 amino acids long. The germline gives CDR1 SGHRS, CDR2 YFSETQ. V dropped 0 bases and J dropped 6; count of bases not matched to a gene: 7. In DNA, the CDR3 is TGCGCCAGCAGCTTGGCCCCAGCGGGAGGCCCCAATGAGCAGTTCTTC. As protein: CASSLAPAGGPNEQFF.

About this clone itself: The conserved phenylalanine or tryptophan is not found at the CDR3 terminus, so this likely reflects a read error. Because the CDR3's place on the DNA is in doubt, the DNA is left out and the CDR3 is given as listed by TCRdb. This sequence joins TRBV18 and TRBJ2-3. CDR1 KGHSH and CDR2 LQKENI come from the germline V gene. The CDR3 numbers 14 amino acids, ends counted. The CDR3 loop is CASSPNGPNPLLGV.

The gene calls are TRBV18 and TRBJ2-7, with D tentatively TRBD2 (6 bases). Per germline, CDR1 KGHSH and CDR2 LQKENI. Trimming removed 6 bases from V and 2 bases from J, with 14 bases in between. The CDR3 loop spans 14 amino acids. The CDR3: CASSGGIRTYEQYF. The CDR3 bases are TGTGCCAGCTCTGGGGGGATCCGAACCTACGAGCAGTACTTC.

The genes are TRBV27 and TRBJ2-3; the match to TRBD2 covers 9 bases. After removal of 2 bases from V and 7 bases from J, the junction contained 7 bases not matched to a gene. CDR1 MNHEY and CDR2 SMNVEV come from the germline V gene (reference sequence). This CDR3 has 15 residues. CDR3 in amino acids: CASSLRREGGYTQYF. The CDR3 DNA reads as TGTGCCAGCAGTTTAAGGCGGGAGGGGGGGTATACGCAGTATTTT.

The chain is built from TRBV5-1 and TRBJ2-3; D not resolved. The V and J ends lost 2 bases and 1 base respectively, with 11 bases between them. CDR3 size: 15 residues. Per the germline V gene, CDR1 is SGHRS and CDR2 is YFSETQ. The CDR3 is CASSLQGSRTDTQYF. The DNA of the CDR3 is TGCGCCAGCAGCTTACAAGGGTCTCGCACAGATACGCAGTATTTT.

This chain links TRBV11-3 with TRBJ2-5; no firm D call. Trimming cost V 0 bases and J 1 base, with 9 bases left between them. The CDR3 has 15 residues. Germline CDR1 is SGHNT and CDR2 is YENEEA. The CDR3 loop is CASSLDQTFQETQYF. The CDR3, as DNA: TGTGCCAGCAGCTTAGATCAGACGTTCCAAGAGACCCAGTACTTC. Full variable domain (missing parts from reference TRBV11-3 and TRBJ2-5): EAGVVQSPRYKIIEKKQPVAFWCNPISGHNTLYWYLQNLGQGPELLIRYENEEAVDDSQLPKDRFSAERLKGVDSTLKIQPAELGDSAVYLCASSLDQTFQETQYFGPGTRLLVL.

This chain uses TRBV7-2 with TRBJ1-5, with a tentative D call TRBD1 (5 bases). V shed 5 bases and J shed 7 bases, with 15 bases lying between them. Germline V gives CDR1 SGHTA, CDR2 FQGNSA. The CDR3 length is 14 residues. The CDR3 loop is CASSANGGEQPQHF. In DNA, the CDR3 is TGTGCCAGCAGCGCTAACGGGGGGGAACAGCCCCAGCATTTT.

The chain joins TRBV15 to TRBJ2-3, with 10 bases aligning to TRBD2. This CDR3 has 14 amino acids. Per the germline V gene, CDR1 is LNHNV and CDR2 is YYDKDF (reference sequence). The V segment lost 6 bases and the J segment 4 bases; nucleotides outside the gene matches: 4. CDR3 DNA: TGTGCCACCAGGCCTAGCGGGAGATCAGATACGCAGTATTTT. Translation: CATRPSGRSDTQYF.